This is a list of T cell receptor beta chains from one sample in a study of T cell responses to AZD1222 COVID-19 vaccine. The assay was immunoSEQ multiplex PCR, and TCRdb's table has in-frame clones only and misses some. The sample carries 140,000 to 150,000 clones, about nine tenths recorded once. The sequencing used peripheral blood, collected on day 0 of AZD1222 vaccination. Receptors were obtained from an adult in good health. Both conserved end residues are part of each CDR3. The order of the fields is D gene, V gene, J gene, clone size, CDR3 DNA, CDR3 protein. A D gene is named only where the DNA matches it firmly. Rows give clone size only sometimes, using once, few, many, or a class for an expanded clone.

TRBD2	TRBV7-2	TRBJ2-3	.	TGTGCCAGCAGCTTGGGTAGCGGGGGAAAAGATACGCAGTATTTT	CASSLGSGGKDTQYF
.	TRBV27	TRBJ1-2	.	TGTGCCAGCAGTCCTAGCCGGACGGCTAACTATGGCTACACCTTC	CASSPSRTANYGYTF
.	TRBV7-3	TRBJ1-2	.	TGTGCCAGCAGCTTAGGGACTGGGATAATACAACATTCCGACTATGGCTACACCTTC	CASSLGTGIIQHSDYGYTF
TRBD1	TRBV7-2	TRBJ2-7	.	TGTGCCAGCAGCTTTCAGGGGGCGAGGTACGAGCAGTACTTC	CASSFQGARYEQYF
.	TRBV15	TRBJ1-3	.	TGTGCCACAAAGGGCGTCTCTGGAAACACCATATATTTT	CATKGVSGNTIYF
TRBD1	TRBV11-1	TRBJ1-2	few	TGTGCCAGCAGCCCCCGGGACAGGGGCTATGGCTACACCTTC	CASSPRDRGYGYTF
TRBD1	TRBV12-3/TRBV12-4	TRBJ1-6	few	TGTGCCAGCAGAGCGGCAGGGGGCTCACCCCTCCACTTT	CASRAAGGSPLHF
.	TRBV27	TRBJ1-2	once	TGTGCCAGCAGTTTAAGGAAGTCGGGGTCCCCCTATGGCTACACCTTC	CASSLRKSGSPYGYTF
.	TRBV19	TRBJ1-2	.	TGTGCCAGTAGTTCCGACACAGGTGGCTACACCTTC	CASSSDTGGYTF
TRBD2	TRBV11-2	TRBJ2-3	.	TGTGCCAGCAGCTTAGTGCGGGGGGCCACAGATACGCAGTATTTT	CASSLVRGATDTQYF